This T cell receptor beta chain stems from a study of T cell changes during pregnancy in multiple sclerosis. TCRdb's copy holds only in-frame clones and misses some; the assay was immunoSEQ multiplex PCR. Here the sample spans tens of thousands of clones, roughly nine tenths being singletons. Sample: peripheral blood, taken in the second trimester of pregnancy. This clonotype was sampled from a female donor in good health, enrolled as a control in a pregnancy study.

The CDR3 loop is CASSWGQGSSGANVLTF. The DNA for the CDR3 is TGCGCCAGCAGCTGGGGACAGGGATCCTCTGGGGCCAACGTCCTGACTTTC. The V call is TRBV5-1, the J call TRBJ2-6; TRBD1 agrees at 9 bases. After removal of 3 bases from V and 0 bases from J, the junction contained 4 bases not matched to a gene. The CDR3 consists of 17 residues. Germline V gene data show CDR1 as SGHRS and CDR2 as YFSETQ.